This T cell receptor (beta chain) was retrieved from a study of blood T cell repertoires in COVID-19. At the level of the study: Collection of acute and convalescent COVID-19 samples took place in the United States, Italy and Spain.

Authors' methods: From reference gene primer amplification, estimates of nucleated cell counts were derived. Assay used: immunoSEQ multiplex PCR; TCRdb lists only in-frame clones, some missing. V, J and clone size were drawn from that table, and D and trimming were deduced from the DNA. The table lists some 220,000 clones, around 90% of them singletons, with over 0.8% in the top ten. What was sequenced was peripheral blood. The sequence was collected from a man younger than 40 with COVID-19, enrolled during active disease.

CDR3 in amino acids: CASTRGVNSADTQYF. CDR3 bases: TGTGCCAGCACACGAGGAGTGAATAGCGCAGATACGCAGTATTTT. The chain employs TRBV2 and TRBJ2-3; tentatively, D is TRBD2 (5 bases). The CDR3 loop spans 15 amino acids. V lost 7 bases and J 4 bases, leaving 18 bases between the germline ends. Germline V gene data show CDR1 as SNHLY and CDR2 as FYNNEI. Looking up the rest from reference TRBV2 and TRBJ2-3 gives the full variable domain: EPEVTQTPSHQVTQMGQEVILRCVPISNHLYFYWYRQILGQKVEFLVSFYNNEISEKSEIFDDQFSVERPDGSNFTLKIRSTKLEDSAMYFCASTRGVNSADTQYFGPGTRLTVL.